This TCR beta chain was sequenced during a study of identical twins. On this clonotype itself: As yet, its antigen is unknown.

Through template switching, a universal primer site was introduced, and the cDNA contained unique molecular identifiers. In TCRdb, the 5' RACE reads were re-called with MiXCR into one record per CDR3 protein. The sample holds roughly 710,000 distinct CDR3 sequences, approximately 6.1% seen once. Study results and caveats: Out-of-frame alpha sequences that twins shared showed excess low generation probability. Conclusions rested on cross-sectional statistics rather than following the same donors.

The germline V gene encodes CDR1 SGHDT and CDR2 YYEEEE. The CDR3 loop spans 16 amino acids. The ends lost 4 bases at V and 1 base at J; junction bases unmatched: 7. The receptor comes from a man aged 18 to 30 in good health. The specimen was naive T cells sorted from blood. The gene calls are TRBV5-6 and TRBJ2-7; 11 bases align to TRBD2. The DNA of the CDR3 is TGTGCCAGCAGCCAAGCCGGGACTAGCGGTTCCTACGAGCAGTACTTC. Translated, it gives CASSQAGTSGSYEQYF.